These 7 T cell receptor beta chains came from one sample sequenced in a study of glioma-infiltrating T cells after dendritic cell vaccination. Using immunoSEQ multiplex PCR, the repertoire was profiled, and TCRdb retains in-frame clones only, with some absent. The profile shows around 100,000 clones, roughly 79% of them singletons. This specimen was blood, taken before dendritic cell vaccination. The receptors derive from a human donor with glioblastoma.

The chain joins TRBV19 to TRBJ2-3; TRBD1 matches at 11 bases. CDR3 length equals 14 residues. After removal of 5 bases from V and 5 bases from J, the junction contained 3 bases not matched to a gene. Germline V gene data show CDR1 as LNHDA and CDR2 as SQIVND (reference sequence). The CDR3 region has the DNA TGTGCCAGTAGTTCGGACAGGGGGCGAGATACGCAGTATTTT. This translates into CASSSDRGRDTQYF.

V and J are TRBV30 and TRBJ1-1; no reliable D call. The CDR3 consists of 13 residues. Germline V lookup: CDR1 GTSNPN, CDR2 SVGIG (reference sequence). Deletions cut 0 bases from V and 5 bases from J, with 10 bases between. The CDR3 nucleotides read TGTGCCTGGAGTGTCGCAGATGGTACTGAAGCTTTCTTT. Translated, it gives CAWSVADGTEAFF.

The chain combines TRBV19 with TRBJ1-2, with D uncertain. Germline loops: CDR1 LNHDA, CDR2 SQIVND (reference sequence). Trimming left V 5 bases short and J 2 bases short, with 12 bases between. The CDR3 runs to 14 residues. The CDR3, as DNA: TGTGCCAGTAGTCCAAGCGTTAAGAACTATGGCTACACCTTC. Translating gives CASSPSVKNYGYTF.

This sequence joins TRBV5-1 and TRBJ1-1, with a tentative D call TRBD1 (6 bases). Per the germline V gene, CDR1 is SGHRS and CDR2 is YFSETQ. V dropped 1 base and J dropped 7 bases, with 26 bases sitting between them. The CDR3 extends over 18 amino acids. As DNA, the CDR3 is TGCGCCAGCAGCTTGAACCCGACAGGAAGGGAAGTCGGGTTTGAAGCTTTCTTT. Its translation: CASSLNPTGREVGFEAFF.

Only a few counts were recorded for this clone. The rearrangement joins TRBV5-4 to TRBJ2-5; TRBD2 matches at 7 bases. The CDR3 is made up of 14 amino acids. The V gene's germline CDR1 is SGHNT and CDR2 YYREEE (reference sequence). The V and J ends lost 4 bases and 7 bases, in that order; junction bases with no gene match: 10. The CDR3 region has the DNA TGTGCCAGCAGCGGGCTAGCGGAAGTCGGGACCCAGTACTTC. Translated: CASSGLAEVGTQYF.

J is TRBJ2-5 and V is TRBV4-3; a possible D gene is TRBD1 (7 bases). Trimming removed 0 bases from V and 5 bases from J, with 13 bases in between. The germline V gene encodes CDR1 LGHNA and CDR2 YSLEER. The CDR3 runs 15 residues. The CDR3 reads CASSQELTGRETQYF. DNA of the CDR3: TGCGCCAGCAGCCAAGAACTGACAGGGAGGGAGACCCAGTACTTC.

In regard to this clone: A junction end diverges from the germline sequence, so it may reflect a read error. The chain employs TRBV7-8 and TRBJ1-2; 8 bases map to TRBD1. CDR3 size: 14 residues. Germline V gene sequence: CDR1 SGHVS, CDR2 FQNEAQ. The CDR3 loop reads CASSPAGGIYSYTF. The CDR3, as DNA: TGTGCCAGCAGCCCGGCAGGGGGCATCTATAGCTACACCTTC.